Listed below are T cell receptor beta chains from one sample, sequenced in a study of tumor-infiltrating lymphocytes in primary liver carcinoma. TCRdb redid the calling of the multiplex PCR reads with MiXCR, one entry per CDR3 protein. The repertoire consists of more than 70,000 distinct CDR3 sequences, with around 70% occurring once and the leading ten covering approximately 20%. The specimen sequenced was liver tumor tissue from sampling region 1. These receptors were obtained from a man aged 35-49 years with primary liver carcinoma and hepatitis B virus infection. CDR3s include the opening cysteine and the closing phenylalanine or tryptophan. The order of the fields is CDR3 protein, CDR3 DNA, CDR3 length, J gene, D gene, clone size, V gene. A D gene is named only where the DNA matches it firmly. Size is stated for part of the rows, as once, few or many counts, or as a class when the clone is expanded.

CASSLMEISTDTQYF TGTGCCAGCAGCTTGATGGAGATCAGCACAGATACGCAGTATTTT 15 TRBJ2-3 . many TRBV5-4
CSVVGFSGRAGLTKNIQYF TGCAGCGTTGTGGGGTTTAGCGGGAGAGCGGGGCTAACCAAAAACATCCAGTACTTC 19 TRBJ2-4 TRBD2 . TRBV29-1
CVSSGLYKDTQYF TGTGTCAGCAGTGGACTATACAAAGATACGCAGTATTTT 13 TRBJ2-3 . . TRBV28
CPSSFTSMDTEAFF TGTCCCAGCAGTTTCACATCCATGGACACTGAAGCTTTCTTT 14 TRBJ1-1 . . TRBV11-3
CASSTPLASEQYF TGTGCCAGTAGTACCCCACTAGCGTCCGAGCAGTACTTC 13 TRBJ2-7 TRBD2 few TRBV19
CSVREGSKGYEHYF TGCAGCGTACGAGAAGGGAGCAAGGGCTACGAGCATTACTTC 14 TRBJ2-7 . . TRBV29-1
CASSIDRGELLF TGTGCCAGCAGCATTGACCGCGGGGAGCTGCTTTTT 12 TRBJ2-2 . . TRBV11-2
CASRLGTRSYEEYF TGTGCCAGCAGACTAGGGACAAGGTCCTACGAAGAGTACTTC 14 TRBJ2-7 . . TRBV12-3/TRBV12-4
CASSLGEWDNEQYF TGTGCCAGCAGTCTCGGGGAGTGGGACAATGAGCAGTACTTC 14 TRBJ2-7 . . TRBV2
CASSQENNEQFF TGCGCCAGCAGCCAAGAAAACAATGAGCAGTTCTTC 12 TRBJ2-1 . many TRBV4-1
CASGGTGISNEQFF TGTGCCAGCGGTGGGACAGGCATAAGCAATGAGCAGTTCTTC 14 TRBJ2-1 TRBD1 few TRBV12-3/TRBV12-4
CTSSPTGVTDTQYF TGTACCAGCAGCCCCACTGGGGTCACAGATACGCAGTATTTT 14 TRBJ2-3 . . TRBV7-8
CATSESTGNYEQYF TGTGCCACCAGTGAATCAACAGGGAACTACGAGCAGTACTTC 14 TRBJ2-7 . . TRBV24-1
CASSPQGGQGYVYAF TGTGCCAGCAGCCCCCAAGGAGGACAGGGCTATGTCTACGCCTTC 15 TRBJ1-2 TRBD1 . TRBV6-1
CASLRPGQAARGTSTDTQYF TGTGCCAGCCTTCGACCGGGACAGGCTGCCAGGGGAACTAGCACGGATACGCAGTATTTT 20 TRBJ2-3 TRBD1 . TRBV28
CANSQVTGDGYTF TGCGCCAATAGCCAAGTAACAGGGGACGGCTACACCTTC 13 TRBJ1-2 TRBD1 . TRBV4-1
CANSSRTGGMDTQYF TGTGCCAACAGCTCCCGTACAGGGGGCATGGATACGCAGTATTTT 15 TRBJ2-3 TRBD1 . TRBV11-2
CASNLMEGQGYEQYF TGTGCCAGCAACTTAATGGAAGGACAGGGCTACGAGCAGTACTTC 15 TRBJ2-7 TRBD1 . TRBV7-3
CASSYPGANNEAFF TGTGCCAGCAGTTACCCAGGGGCGAATAATGAAGCTTTCTTT 14 TRBJ1-1 . . TRBV6-6
CASSEAGGGGEQYF TGTGCCAGCAGTGAAGCCGGGGGAGGCGGCGAGCAGTACTTC 14 TRBJ2-7 . . TRBV27
CASSYRENTTAFF TGCGCCAGCAGCTACAGGGAGAACACTACAGCTTTCTTT 13 TRBJ1-1 . . TRBV4-1
CASSERTGRAQYF TGTGCCAGCAGTGAGCGGACAGGGAGGGCCCAGTACTTC 13 TRBJ2-5 . many TRBV6-1
CASSVGGPPREQYF TGTGCCAGCAGCGTGGGTGGACCCCCCAGGGAGCAGTACTTC 14 TRBJ2-7 . few TRBV16
CTSSSRAGGSSYEQYF TGTACCAGCTCATCACGGGCGGGAGGGAGCTCCTACGAGCAGTACTTC 16 TRBJ2-7 TRBD2 . TRBV18
CASYLTTSGRAGRDTQFF TGTGCCAGCTACTTAACTACTAGCGGGAGGGCGGGGCGAGATACGCAGTTTTTT 18 TRBJ2-3 TRBD2 . TRBV11-2
CASSYVGEGITGELFF TGTGCCAGCAGTTACGTGGGGGAGGGAATCACTGGGGAGCTGTTTTTT 16 TRBJ2-2 TRBD2 . TRBV6-6
CSVELAGEWTDTQYF TGCAGCGTTGAACTAGCGGGAGAGTGGACAGATACGCAATATTTT 15 TRBJ2-3 TRBD2 . TRBV29-1
CASSQEDGLSYEQYF TGTGCCAGCAGCCAAGAAGACGGCCTTTCCTACGAACAGTACTTC 15 TRBJ2-7 . . TRBV4-2
CASSQVPARGDEQYF TGCGCCAGCAGCCAGGTACCCGCCCGGGGCGACGAGCAGTACTTC 15 TRBJ2-7 . many TRBV5-1
CASSLVGNEHFF TGTGCCAGCAGTTTAGTTGGGAATGAGCATTTCTTC 12 TRBJ2-1 . . TRBV11-2
CSAVEGAAPQHF TGCAGCGCTGTAGAGGGGGCCGCGCCCCAGCATTTT 12 TRBJ1-5 TRBD1 few TRBV29-1
CASSLDVGGLTDTQYF TGTGCCAGCAGCTTAGATGTGGGGGGCCTCACAGATACGCAGTATTTT 16 TRBJ2-3 . medium-sized TRBV11-2
CASNLSQGARKNVQFF TGCGCCAGCAACCTTTCCCAGGGGGCGCGTAAGAATGTGCAGTTCTTC 16 TRBJ2-1 TRBD1 . TRBV4-1
CSVRENGAGELFF TGCAGTGTCCGGGAGAACGGAGCCGGGGAGCTGTTTTTT 13 TRBJ2-2 . . TRBV20-1
CASSSISVEEAFF TGTGCCAGCAGCTCGATCTCGGTGGAGGAAGCTTTCTTC 13 TRBJ1-1 . . TRBV5-5
CASSSPTALAEKFF TGTGCCAGCAGCTCACCTACCGCACTAGCGGAGAAGTTCTTC 14 TRBJ2-1 TRBD2 . TRBV7-3
CAGSWTSGIDEESF TGTGCCGGCAGCTGGACTAGCGGGATTGATGAGGAGTCCTTC 14 TRBJ2-1 TRBD2 . TRBV11-2
CAGSLDAAAGTSTGELFF TGTGCCGGCAGCTTAGACGCCGCGGCAGGGACTAGCACCGGGGAGCTGTTCTTT 18 TRBJ2-2 TRBD2 . TRBV11-1
CSVASDYQPQHF TGCAGTGTAGCGTCAGACTATCAGCCCCAGCATTTT 12 TRBJ1-5 . . TRBV20-1
CSVLPGAGYEQYF TGCAGCGTCCTGCCGGGGGCCGGTTACGAGCAGTACTTC 13 TRBJ2-7 . . TRBV29-1
CVSSSPTSGSTDTQYF TGTGTCAGCAGCTCCCCGACTAGTGGCAGCACAGATACGCAGTATTTT 16 TRBJ2-3 . . TRBV11-2
CASTWGSLNTEVFF TGTGCCAGCACCTGGGGAAGCCTGAACACTGAAGTTTTCTTT 14 TRBJ1-1 . . TRBV28
CSVEDHQGREHYF TGCAGTGTTGAAGATCATCAGGGGAGGGAGCACTACTTC 13 TRBJ2-5 . once TRBV29-1
CASSVGTGGDTGELFF TGTGCCAGCAGCGTCGGGACAGGGGGCGACACCGGGGAGCTGTTTTTT 16 TRBJ2-2 TRBD1 . TRBV9